These 20 T cell receptor beta chains were all obtained from the same sample, sequenced in a study of monozygotic twins with cystic fibrosis. Clones were sequenced by immunoSEQ multiplex PCR, and TCRdb holds only the in-frame ones, with some missing. The profile covers around 27,000 clones, with roughly 96% appearing a single time and 2.7% taken by the ten largest. Material: blood. The receptors derive from a girl aged 2 to 9 with cystic fibrosis.

The CDR3 DNA reads as TGCGCCAGCAGCCGACAGGACATCTATGGCTACACCTTC. Its translation: CASSRQDIYGYTF. This sequence joins TRBV4-1 and TRBJ1-2; perhaps TRBD1 as D (6 bases). V was trimmed by 4 bases and J by 4 bases, leaving 10 bases between them. The CDR3 spans 13 residues. Looked up from germline, CDR1 is MGHRA and CDR2 is YSYEKL.

The chain recombines TRBV7-9 with TRBJ1-5; tentatively, D is TRBD1 (5 bases). Per the germline V gene, CDR1 is SEHNR and CDR2 is FQNEAQ (reference sequence). This CDR3 comprises 14 residues. The V end lost 1 base, the J end lost 7 bases, and 11 bases lay between the germline ends. The CDR3: CASSLGLGEQPQHF. In nucleotides, the CDR3 is TGTGCCAGCAGCTTAGGATTGGGGGAACAGCCCCAGCATTTT.

The rearrangement uses TRBV18 and TRBJ1-2; 9 bases are shared with TRBD1. The CDR3 totals 14 residues. Germline assignment: CDR1 KGHSH and CDR2 LQKENI. V shed 3 bases and J 2 bases; nucleotides not matched to a gene: 1. In nucleotides, the CDR3 is TGTGCCAGCTCACCCGGGACAGGGAACTATGGCTACACCTTC. It specifies CASSPGTGNYGYTF.

J is TRBJ2-5 and V is TRBV5-1; TRBD1 matches at 8 bases. The V segment lost 3 bases and the J segment 7 bases; nucleotides outside the gene matches: 2. Per germline, CDR1 SGHRS and CDR2 YFSETQ. This CDR3 spans 12 amino acids. The CDR3, as DNA: TGCGCCAGCAGCTCGACAGGGGCGACCCAGTACTTC. Its translation: CASSSTGATQYF.

The chain is built from TRBV6-5 and TRBJ2-7; 9 nucleotides align to TRBD1. The CDR3 runs 15 residues. Trimming at V came to 2 bases and at J to 1 base, leaving 3 bases not matched to a gene. Germline loops: CDR1 MNHEY, CDR2 SVGAGI. The CDR3 DNA reads as TGTGCCAGCAGTTACGGCGGACAGGGGTCCTACGAGCAGTACTTC. Its protein is CASSYGGQGSYEQYF.

The chain carries TRBV9 and TRBJ2-7; D remains ambiguous. The CDR3 is made up of 15 amino acids. The germline gives CDR1 SGDLS, CDR2 YYNGEE. V lost 0 bases and J 0 bases, leaving 10 bases between the germline ends. CDR3 in DNA: TGTGCCAGCAGCGTAGGGTCCCTGAGCTCCTACGAGCAGTACTTC. It codes for CASSVGSLSSYEQYF.

This sequence joins TRBV18 and TRBJ1-1, with 7 nucleotides matching TRBD1. This CDR3 comprises 14 residues. J lost 1 base, V lost 3 bases, and 2 bases had no gene match. The V gene's germline CDR1 is KGHSH and CDR2 LQKENI. Here the CDR3 reads CASSPPGGNTEAFF. CDR3 coding DNA: TGTGCCAGCTCACCTCCAGGGGGGAACACTGAAGCTTTCTTT.

Note on this clone: Distinct nucleotide sequences in the sample also encode this CDR3. The chain is built from TRBV6-5 and TRBJ1-2; perhaps TRBD1 as D (5 bases). This CDR3 contains 14 residues. The germline V and J ends were trimmed by 2 bases and 5 bases, with 12 bases remaining between them. The germline CDR1 and CDR2 sequences are MNHEY and SVGAGI. CDR3 residues: CASSYDDSLYGYTF. The CDR3 bases are TGTGCCAGCAGTTACGATGACAGCTTATATGGCTACACCTTC.

This chain uses TRBV18 with TRBJ1-5, with D possibly matching TRBD1 (6 bases). The CDR3 covers 14 residues. The germline CDR1 and CDR2 sequences are KGHSH and LQKENI. Trimming removed 2 bases from V and 6 bases from J, with 11 bases in between. CDR3 sequence reads: CASSPGPGAQPQHF. Written as DNA, the CDR3 is TGTGCCAGCTCACCAGGCCCGGGGGCTCAGCCCCAGCATTTT.

V is TRBV29-1 and J is TRBJ2-1; tentatively, D is TRBD2 (6 bases). This CDR3 region has 10 residues. Germline CDR1 and CDR2: SQVTM and ANQGSEA. Between the trimmed V and J ends, which lost 4 bases and 14 bases, there was a span of 12 bases. CDR3 nucleotides: TGCAGCGTTGCGGAGGGGTTGGAGTTCTTC. It translates to CSVAEGLEFF.

The chain employs TRBV18 and TRBJ1-1, with D hard to call. This CDR3 is 14 amino acids long. With 1 base removed from V and 4 bases from J, the gap between germline ends came to 10 bases. Per germline, CDR1 KGHSH and CDR2 LQKENI. CDR3 loop: CASSPLTGFTEAFF. CDR3 in DNA: TGTGCCAGCTCACCACTAACGGGTTTCACTGAAGCTTTCTTT.

The gene calls are TRBV30 and TRBJ2-1; the D call may be TRBD1 or TRBD2 (6 bases each). Germline CDR1 is GTSNPN and CDR2 is SVGIG (reference sequence). The CDR3 spans 15 residues. V shed 2 bases and J shed 8 bases, with 19 bases lying between them. The CDR3 reads CAWSKARGPRDEQFF. The CDR3 coding sequence is TGTGCCTGGAGTAAGGCCCGGGGGCCACGAGATGAGCAGTTCTTC.

The V and J genes are TRBV9 and TRBJ2-1; D not resolved. Trimming left V 0 bases short and J 5 bases short, with 12 bases between. CDR3 size: 15 residues. Germline CDR1 SGDLS, CDR2 YYNGEE. The CDR3 here is CASSVDGNYNNEQFF. In nucleotides, the CDR3 is TGTGCCAGCAGCGTAGACGGAAACTACAACAATGAGCAGTTCTTC.

The CDR3 DNA reads TGCGCCAGCAGCCAACTCAGGGTTACCTATGGCTACACCTTC. Residues: CASSQLRVTYGYTF. The genes are TRBV4-3 and TRBJ1-2; possible D gene TRBD1, 5 bases. CDR3 length: 14 residues. Trimming pared 2 bases from V and 4 bases from J, leaving 11 bases between. Germline lookup yields CDR1 LGHNA and CDR2 YSLEER.

The chain links TRBV2 to TRBJ2-2; D is unclear. This CDR3 contains 16 residues. Trimming removed 3 bases at V and 2 bases at J, with 13 bases between. CDR1 and CDR2 (germline): SNHLY, FYNNEI. The CDR3 here is CASSDERKANTGELFF. For the CDR3, the DNA is TGTGCCAGCAGTGACGAAAGAAAGGCAAACACCGGGGAGCTGTTTTTT.

This chain connects TRBV19 to TRBJ1-4, with TRBD1 identical over 7 bases. Losses at the gene ends were 7 bases for V and 7 bases for J; bases not matched to a gene: 12. The CDR3 is 15 residues long. Germline CDR1 LNHDA, CDR2 SQIVND (reference sequence). As DNA, the CDR3 is TGTGCCAGTACCGCAGGCAGGGGGAGTAGTGAAAAACTGTTTTTT. Amino acid sequence: CASTAGRGSSEKLFF. The whole variable domain, filled in from reference TRBV19 and TRBJ1-4, reads DGGITQSPKYLFRKEGQNVTLSCEQNLNHDAMYWYRQDPGQGLRLIYYSQIVNDFQKGDIAEGYSVSREKKESFPLTVTSAQKNPTAFYLCASTAGRGSSEKLFFGSGTQLSVL.

The gene calls are TRBV5-4 and TRBJ2-7; 8 nucleotides match TRBD2. The CDR3 is made up of 15 amino acids. Unmatched junction bases numbered 8, after V lost 4 bases and J lost 2 bases. Germline V gives CDR1 SGHNT, CDR2 YYREEE (reference sequence). CDR3 amino acids: CASSVSTSGAYEQYF. CDR3 nucleotides: TGTGCCAGCAGCGTTTCAACTAGCGGAGCCTACGAGCAGTACTTC.

The chain employs TRBV14 and TRBJ2-5, with D tentatively TRBD1 or TRBD2 (5 bases each). Deletions cut 4 bases from V and 7 bases from J, with 19 bases between. The CDR3 contains 15 residues. Germline CDR1 SGHDN, CDR2 FVKESK. CDR3 protein: CASSLIDGGKRTQYF. The CDR3 nucleotides read TGTGCCAGCAGCCTTATAGATGGGGGAAAGAGGACCCAGTACTTC. Full variable domain (missing parts from reference TRBV14 and TRBJ2-5): EAGVTQFPSHSVIEKGQTVTLRCDPISGHDNLYWYRRVMGKEIKFLLHFVKESKQDESGMPNNRFLAERTGGTYSTLKVQPAELEDSGVYFCASSLIDGGKRTQYFGPGTRLLVL.

This clone has only one observation. V and J are TRBV5-5 and TRBJ2-1; the D gene is possibly TRBD1 (6 bases). Germline V gene lookup returns CDR1 SGHKS and CDR2 YYEKEE (reference sequence). The ends were cut back, 0 bases at V and 8 bases at J, with 12 bases in the middle. This CDR3 is 14 amino acids long. The DNA of the CDR3 is TGTGCCAGCAGCTTGGGGCAGGGGATCGATGAGCAGTTCTTC. As protein: CASSLGQGIDEQFF.

This rearrangement joins TRBV27 to TRBJ1-5; D uncertain. The V gene's germline CDR1 is MNHEY and CDR2 SMNVEV (reference sequence). The CDR3 is 15 residues long. Trimming removed 8 bases from V and 6 bases from J, with 20 bases in between. The chain's CDR3 is CASGLVPLRGQPQHF. The CDR3 DNA reads as TGTGCCAGCGGCCTGGTTCCCCTACGGGGTCAGCCCCAGCATTTT.